These 5 T cell receptor beta chains were sequenced from one sample in a study of T-cell reconstitution after alpha-beta-depleted transplantation in children. Researchers prepared the TCRbeta library using unique molecular identifiers, the study reports. TCRdb independently ran MiXCR on the PCR reads; one entry per CDR3 protein. The profile shows about 980,000 distinct CDR3 sequences, about 29% of them singletons. Source: PBMCs, mostly from graft donor cells, taken 360 days after TCRalphabeta/CD19-depleted stem cell transplant. These receptors all stem from a boy less than two years old who had a stem cell transplant for SCID, so the T cells may come from the graft donor.

This clonotype was detected only a few times. CDR3 region: CSARGWGGPDTQYF. DNA for the CDR3: TGCAGTGCTAGAGGATGGGGGGGCCCAGATACGCAGTATTTT. V is TRBV20-1 and J is TRBJ2-3; TRBD2 is a possible D gene (7 bases). In germline, CDR1 is DFQATT, CDR2 SNEGSKA (reference sequence). V was shortened by 1 base and J by 4 bases, with 12 bases between the two germline ends. The CDR3 runs to 14 residues.

The chain is built from TRBV12-3 or TRBV12-4 and TRBJ2-3; 9 bases align to TRBD1. V was pared by 6 bases and J by 7 bases, with 11 bases of the junction left unmatched. This CDR3 has 15 amino acids. Written as DNA, the CDR3 is TGTGCCAGCAGAGGCAGGACAGGGGTGTCAAATACGCAGTATTTT. Translation: CASRGRTGVSNTQYF.

This clonotype was seen only a few times. This chain links TRBV6-5 with TRBJ2-7; 9 bases are shared with TRBD2. The CDR3 has 16 amino acids. The J segment lost 3 bases and the V segment lost 6 bases, leaving 12 bases of the junction unmatched. Germline CDR1 is MNHEY and CDR2 is SVGAGI. Here the CDR3 reads CASRSSGLAEDYEQYF. CDR3 nucleotide sequence: TGTGCCAGCAGGTCCTCGGGACTAGCAGAAGACTACGAGCAGTACTTC.

The genes are TRBV3-1 and TRBJ1-4; TRBD1 agrees at 11 bases. Germline assignment: CDR1 LGHDT and CDR2 YNNKEL (reference sequence). CDR3 length: 16 residues. V trimming: 1 base; J trimming: 5 bases; junction bases outside the gene matches: 3. The CDR3 DNA is TGTGCCAGCAGCCAAGGGGACAGGGGGATCAATGAAAAACTGTTTTTT. Translating gives CASSQGDRGINEKLFF.

This clonotype was seen only a few times. The chain has TRBV4-1 and TRBJ1-2; 8 bases agree with TRBD1. The CDR3 spans 14 residues. CDR1 is MGHRA, CDR2 YSYEKL, per germline. V trimming: 3 bases; J trimming: 8 bases; junction bases outside the gene matches: 8. The CDR3 is CASSQTRDRQGYTF. CDR3 sequence (DNA): TGCGCCAGCAGCCAGACCCGGGACAGGCAAGGCTACACCTTC.